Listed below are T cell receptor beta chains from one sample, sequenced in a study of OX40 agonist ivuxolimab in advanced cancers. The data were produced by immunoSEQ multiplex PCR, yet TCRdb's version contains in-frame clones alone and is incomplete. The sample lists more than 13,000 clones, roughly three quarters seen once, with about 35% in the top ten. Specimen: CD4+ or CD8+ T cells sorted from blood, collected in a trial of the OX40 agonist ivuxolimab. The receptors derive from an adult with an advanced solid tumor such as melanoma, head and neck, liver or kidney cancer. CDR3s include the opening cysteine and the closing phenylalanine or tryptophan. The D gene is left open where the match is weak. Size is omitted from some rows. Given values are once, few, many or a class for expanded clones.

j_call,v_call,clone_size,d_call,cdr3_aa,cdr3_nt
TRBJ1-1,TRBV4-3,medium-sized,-,CASSQDWRDTEAFF,TGCGCCAGCAGCCAAGATTGGAGGGACACTGAAGCTTTCTTT
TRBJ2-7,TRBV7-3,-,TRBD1,CASRGDSRYEQYF,TGTGCCAGCAGGGGGGACAGCCGCTACGAGCAGTACTTC
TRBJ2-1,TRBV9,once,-,CASSPGTFLNEQFF,TGTGCCAGCAGTCCCGGGACGTTTCTCAATGAGCAGTTCTTC
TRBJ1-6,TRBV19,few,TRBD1,CASSKDRAVSPLHF,TGTGCCAGTAGTAAGGACAGGGCGGTTTCACCCCTCCACTTT
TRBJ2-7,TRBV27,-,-,CASSPEGREQYF,TGTGCCAGCAGCCCTGAGGGGCGCGAGCAGTACTTC
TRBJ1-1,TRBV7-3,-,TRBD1,CASSTGEGRDTEAFF,TGTGCCAGCAGCACAGGGGAGGGGCGCGACACTGAAGCTTTCTTT
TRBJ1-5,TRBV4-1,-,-,CASSQGRGSNQPQHF,TGCGCCAGCAGCCAAGGGAGGGGCAGCAATCAGCCCCAGCATTTT
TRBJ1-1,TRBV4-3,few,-,CASSQDDMVEAFF,TGCGCCAGCAGCCAAGACGACATGGTTGAAGCTTTCTTT
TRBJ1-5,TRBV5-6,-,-,CASSYGATTSNQPQHF,TGTGCCAGCAGCTACGGGGCAACTACGTCAAATCAGCCCCAGCATTTT
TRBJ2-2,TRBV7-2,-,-,CASRLGAGELFF,TGTGCCAGCCGTCTCGGAGCCGGGGAGCTGTTTTTT
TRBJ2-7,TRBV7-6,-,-,CASSLGTGGEQYF,TGTGCCAGCAGCTTAGGGACCGGAGGGGAGCAGTACTTC
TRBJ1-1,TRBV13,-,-,CASSLGQVNTEAFF,TGTGCCAGCAGCTTAGGCCAAGTGAACACTGAAGCTTTCTTT